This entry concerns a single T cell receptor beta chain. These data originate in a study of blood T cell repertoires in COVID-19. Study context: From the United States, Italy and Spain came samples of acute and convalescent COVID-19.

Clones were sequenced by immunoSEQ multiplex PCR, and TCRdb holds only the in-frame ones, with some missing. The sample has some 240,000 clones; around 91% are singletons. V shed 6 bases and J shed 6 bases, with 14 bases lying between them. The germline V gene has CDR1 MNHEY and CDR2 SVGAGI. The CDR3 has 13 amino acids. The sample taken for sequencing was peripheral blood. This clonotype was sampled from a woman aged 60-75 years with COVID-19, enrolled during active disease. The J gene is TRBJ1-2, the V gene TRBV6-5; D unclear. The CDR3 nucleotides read TGTGCCAGCAGAAACCGGGGTCAGCATGGCTACACCTTC. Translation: CASRNRGQHGYTF.